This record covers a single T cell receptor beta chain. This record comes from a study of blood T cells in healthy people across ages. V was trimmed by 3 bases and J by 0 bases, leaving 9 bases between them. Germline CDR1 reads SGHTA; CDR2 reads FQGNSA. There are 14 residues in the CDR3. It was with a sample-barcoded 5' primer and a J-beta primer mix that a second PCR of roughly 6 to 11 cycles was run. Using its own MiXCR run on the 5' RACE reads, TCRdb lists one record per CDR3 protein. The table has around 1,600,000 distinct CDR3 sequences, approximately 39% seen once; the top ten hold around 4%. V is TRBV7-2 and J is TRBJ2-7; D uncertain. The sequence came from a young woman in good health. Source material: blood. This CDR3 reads CASSFSLSSYEQYF. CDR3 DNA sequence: TGTGCCAGCAGCTTCTCCCTGTCCTCCTACGAGCAGTACTTC.